One T cell receptor beta chain is described in this entry. Its antigen is currently unknown. The table came from immunoSEQ multiplex PCR; TCRdb's copy has only in-frame clones and leaves some out. The sample lists some 44,000 clones; around four fifths were seen once. These data originate in a study of lymphopenia after photon versus proton radiotherapy. The study's findings and limits: Oligoclonal CD8+ Temra expansion after nadir drove photon patients' diversity drop. Relative stability marked proton patients; photon patients lost diversity and naive cells.

Germline CDR1 and CDR2: SGHKS and YYEKEE (reference sequence). V lost 2 bases to trimming and J lost 4 bases, with 9 bases between them. The CDR3 contains 14 residues. Material: peripheral blood, obtained from a patient treated with proton-based radiotherapy. This clonotype originated in a woman between 65 and 79 years old with pancreatic cancer. The chain carries TRBV5-5 and TRBJ2-2; possible D gene TRBD2, 6 bases. This CDR3 is CASSLGTGTGELFF. CDR3 DNA: TGTGCCAGCAGCTTAGGGACTGGCACCGGGGAGCTGTTTTTT.